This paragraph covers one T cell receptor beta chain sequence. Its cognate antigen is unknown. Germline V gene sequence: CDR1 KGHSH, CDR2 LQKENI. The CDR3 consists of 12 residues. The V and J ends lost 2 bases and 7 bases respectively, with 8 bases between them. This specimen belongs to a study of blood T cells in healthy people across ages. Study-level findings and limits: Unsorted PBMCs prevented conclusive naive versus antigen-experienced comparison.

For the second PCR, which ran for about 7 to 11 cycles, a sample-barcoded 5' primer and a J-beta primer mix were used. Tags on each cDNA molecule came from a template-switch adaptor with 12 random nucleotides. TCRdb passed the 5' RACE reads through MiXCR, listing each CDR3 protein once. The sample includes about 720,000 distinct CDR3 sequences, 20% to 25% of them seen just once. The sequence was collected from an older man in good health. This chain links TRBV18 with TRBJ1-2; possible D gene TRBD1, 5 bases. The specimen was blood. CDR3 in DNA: TGTGCCAGCTCACCATCAAGGGGTGGCTACACCTTC. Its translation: CASSPSRGGYTF.